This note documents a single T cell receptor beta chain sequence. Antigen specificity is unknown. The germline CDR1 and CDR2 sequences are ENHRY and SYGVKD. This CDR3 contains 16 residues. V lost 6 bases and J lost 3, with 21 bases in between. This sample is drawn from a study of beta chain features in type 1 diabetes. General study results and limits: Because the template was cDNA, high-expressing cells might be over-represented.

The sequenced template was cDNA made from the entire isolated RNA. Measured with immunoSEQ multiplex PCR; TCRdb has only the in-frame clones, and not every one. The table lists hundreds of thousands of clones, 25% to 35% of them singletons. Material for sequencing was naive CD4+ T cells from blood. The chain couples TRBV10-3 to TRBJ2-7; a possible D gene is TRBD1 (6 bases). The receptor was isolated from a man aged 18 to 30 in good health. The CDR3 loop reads CAIRDPLLAGDYEQYF. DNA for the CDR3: TGTGCCATCAGAGACCCGCTCTTGGCAGGGGACTACGAGCAGTACTTC.